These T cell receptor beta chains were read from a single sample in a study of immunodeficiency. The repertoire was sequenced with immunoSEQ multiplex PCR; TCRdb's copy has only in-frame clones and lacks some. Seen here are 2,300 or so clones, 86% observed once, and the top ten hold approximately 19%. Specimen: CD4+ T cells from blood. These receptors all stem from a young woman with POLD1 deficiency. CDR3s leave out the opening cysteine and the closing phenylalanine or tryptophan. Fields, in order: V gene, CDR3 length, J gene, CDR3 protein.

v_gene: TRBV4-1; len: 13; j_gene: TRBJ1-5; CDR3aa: ASSHVVGGHQPQH
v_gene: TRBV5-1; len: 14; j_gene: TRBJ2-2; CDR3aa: ASSLASPANTGELF
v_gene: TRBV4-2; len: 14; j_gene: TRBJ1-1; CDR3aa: ASSPRGAGIYTEAF
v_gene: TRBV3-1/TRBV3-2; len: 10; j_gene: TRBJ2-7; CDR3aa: ASSQIAREQY
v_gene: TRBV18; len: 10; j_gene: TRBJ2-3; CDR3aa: ASSPTSDTQY
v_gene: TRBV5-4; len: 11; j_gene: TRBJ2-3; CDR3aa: ASSLSLSDTQY
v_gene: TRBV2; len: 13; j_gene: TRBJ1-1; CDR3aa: ASSAAGTKNTEAF
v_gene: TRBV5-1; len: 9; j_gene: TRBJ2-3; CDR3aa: ASSLGDTQY
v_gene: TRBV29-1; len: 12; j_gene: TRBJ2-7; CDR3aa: SVDPGKGPSEQY
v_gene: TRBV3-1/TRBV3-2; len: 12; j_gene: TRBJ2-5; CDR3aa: ASSQEPFTETQY
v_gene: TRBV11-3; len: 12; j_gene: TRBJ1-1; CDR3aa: ASSLGQGGTEAF
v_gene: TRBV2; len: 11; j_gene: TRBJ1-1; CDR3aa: ARNRDRNTEAF
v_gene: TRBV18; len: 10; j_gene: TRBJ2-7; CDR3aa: ASSPGPYEQY
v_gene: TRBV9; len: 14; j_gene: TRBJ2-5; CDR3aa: ASSVGDRGLVETQY
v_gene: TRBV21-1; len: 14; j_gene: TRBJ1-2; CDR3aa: ASSKKLTETNYGYT
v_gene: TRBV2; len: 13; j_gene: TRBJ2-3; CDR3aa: ASRDRDTYTDTQY
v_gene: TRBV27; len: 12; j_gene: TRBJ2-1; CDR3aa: ASRNSGGYNEQF
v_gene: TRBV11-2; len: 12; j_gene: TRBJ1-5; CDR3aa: ASSLDDRGQPQH
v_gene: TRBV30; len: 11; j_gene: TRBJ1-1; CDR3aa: KAQGASNTEAF
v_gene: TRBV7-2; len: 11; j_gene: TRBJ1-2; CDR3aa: ASTLPGIRGYT
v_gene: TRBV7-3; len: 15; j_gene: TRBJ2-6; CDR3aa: ASSPGGTFSGANVLT
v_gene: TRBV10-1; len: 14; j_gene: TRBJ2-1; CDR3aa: ASSESRLTVYNEQF
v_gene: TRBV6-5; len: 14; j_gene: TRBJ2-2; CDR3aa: ASSYGAASNTGELF
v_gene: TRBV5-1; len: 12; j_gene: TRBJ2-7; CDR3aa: ASSREAGAYEQY
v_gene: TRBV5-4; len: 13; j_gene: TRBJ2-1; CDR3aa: ASSFGGVGVNEQF
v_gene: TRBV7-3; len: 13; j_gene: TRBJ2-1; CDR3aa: ASSLRWAPYNEQF
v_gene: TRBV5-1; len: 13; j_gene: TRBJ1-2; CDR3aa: ASSEAGTKDYGYT
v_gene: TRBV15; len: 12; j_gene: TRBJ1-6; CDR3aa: ATSRVITNSPLH
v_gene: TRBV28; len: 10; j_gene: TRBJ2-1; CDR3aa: ASSGNLDEQF
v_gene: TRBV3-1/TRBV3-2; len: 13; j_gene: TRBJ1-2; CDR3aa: ASSPPSLPNYGYT
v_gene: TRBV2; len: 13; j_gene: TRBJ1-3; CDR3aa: ASTSGRYSGNTIY
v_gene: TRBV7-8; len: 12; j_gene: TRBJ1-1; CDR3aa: ASSLAGRQGEAF
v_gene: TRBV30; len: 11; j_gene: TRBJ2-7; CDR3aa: AWGPQIPYEQY
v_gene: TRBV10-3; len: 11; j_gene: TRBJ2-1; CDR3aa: AISREPYNEQF
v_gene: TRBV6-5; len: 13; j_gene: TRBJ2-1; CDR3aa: ASSPQGGFYNEQF
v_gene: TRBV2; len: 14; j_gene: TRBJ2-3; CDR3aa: ASTGGSSGRTDTQY
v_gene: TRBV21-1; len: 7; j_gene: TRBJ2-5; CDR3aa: ATRRGVN
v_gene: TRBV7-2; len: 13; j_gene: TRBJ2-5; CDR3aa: ASSLGTGLRETQY